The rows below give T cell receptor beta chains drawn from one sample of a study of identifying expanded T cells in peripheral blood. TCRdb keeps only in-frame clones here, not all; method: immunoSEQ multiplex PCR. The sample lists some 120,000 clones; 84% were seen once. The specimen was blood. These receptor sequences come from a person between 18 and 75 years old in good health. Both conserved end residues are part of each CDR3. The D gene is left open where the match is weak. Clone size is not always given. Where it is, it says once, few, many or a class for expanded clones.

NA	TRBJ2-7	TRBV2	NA	TGTGCCAGCACTCCCCCGATCGGGGGGCCTTCCTCCTACGAGCAGTACTTC	CASTPPIGGPSSYEQYF
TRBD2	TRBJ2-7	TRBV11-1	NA	TGTGCCAGCAGCTTAGCGCGAGAGCGGGGGATGATTTACGAGCAGTACTTC	CASSLARERGMIYEQYF
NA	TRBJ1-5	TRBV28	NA	TGTGCCAGCAGTTTATGGGGAAAGCCCCAGCATTTT	CASSLWGKPQHF
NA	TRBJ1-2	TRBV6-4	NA	TGTGCCAGCAATCGAAATGGCGGACGGACCTATGGCTACACCTTC	CASNRNGGRTYGYTF
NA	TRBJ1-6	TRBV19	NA	TGTGCCAGTAGTATCCTCGGAGACTCCTATAATTCACCCCTCCACTTT	CASSILGDSYNSPLHF
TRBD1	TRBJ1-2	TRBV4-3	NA	TGCGCCAGCAGCCACTCGACAGGGGGGGGATATGGCTACACCTTC	CASSHSTGGGYGYTF
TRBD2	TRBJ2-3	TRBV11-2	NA	TGTGCCAGCAGGACGACCGGGGGGGCAGATACGCAGTATTTT	CASRTTGGADTQYF
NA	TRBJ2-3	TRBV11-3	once	TGTGCCAGCAGCTTAGTTGCGGGCCTTAGCACAGATACGCAGTATTTT	CASSLVAGLSTDTQYF
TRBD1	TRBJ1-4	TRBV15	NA	TGTGCCACCAGCGGCCGTCTACTCACTGGGACAGGGAATGAAAAACTGTTTTTT	CATSGRLLTGTGNEKLFF
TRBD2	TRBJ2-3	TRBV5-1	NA	TGCGCCAGCAGCTTGAGGCTAGCGGGGGGTCGGGATACGCAGTATTTT	CASSLRLAGGRDTQYF
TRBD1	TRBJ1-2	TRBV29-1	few	TGCAGCGTAGCCGACAGGGGGGGAGACCGCAACTATGGCTACACCTTC	CSVADRGGDRNYGYTF
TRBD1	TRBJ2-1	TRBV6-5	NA	TGTGCCAGCAGTTCAGACAGGGGAATTTACAATGAGCAGTTCTTC	CASSSDRGIYNEQFF
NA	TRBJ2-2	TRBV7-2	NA	TGTGCCAGCAGCCCCACCGGGGAGCTGTTTTTT	CASSPTGELFF
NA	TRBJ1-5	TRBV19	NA	TGTGCCAGTAGTATTGGGGATAGCAATCAGCCCCAGCATTTT	CASSIGDSNQPQHF
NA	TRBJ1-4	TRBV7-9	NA	TGTGCCAGCAGCTTTGGGTCGGGAAAACTGTTTTTT	CASSFGSGKLFF
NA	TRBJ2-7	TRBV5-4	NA	TGTGCCAGCAGCTTGGGGAGCGGGACAGATCTCTACGAGCAGTACTTC	CASSLGSGTDLYEQYF
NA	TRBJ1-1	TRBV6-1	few	TGTGCCAGCAGTGAGGGCGGCCGGTTTGAAGCTTTCTTT	CASSEGGRFEAFF
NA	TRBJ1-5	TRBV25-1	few	TGTGCCAGCAGTGAGGGTCAGCCCCAGCATTTT	CASSEGQPQHF
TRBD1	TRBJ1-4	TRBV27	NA	TGTGCCAGCAGTTTAAGTGGAGGACAGGGGATTTTT	CASSLSGGQGIF
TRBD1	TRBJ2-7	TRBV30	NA	TGTGCCTGGGACCTCACAGGGGGCGGATACGAGCAGTACTTC	CAWDLTGGGYEQYF
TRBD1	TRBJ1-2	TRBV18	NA	TGTGCCAGCACCTTCGACAGGGAGGCGGATGGCTACACCTTC	CASTFDREADGYTF
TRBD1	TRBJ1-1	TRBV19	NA	TGTGCCAGTAGTAGTCCCGGGACAGACGGGAAGGCTTTCTTT	CASSSPGTDGKAFF
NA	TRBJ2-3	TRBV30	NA	TGTGCCTGGAATCTAAACAGTATCACAGATACGCAGTATTTT	CAWNLNSITDTQYF
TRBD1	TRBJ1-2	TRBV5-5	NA	TGTGCCAGCAGCTCGGGACAGAACTCTAACTATGGCTACACCTTC	CASSSGQNSNYGYTF
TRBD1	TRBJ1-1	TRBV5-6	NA	TGTGCCAGCAGCGTCGACAGGGTTCGAACAACTGAAGCTTTCTTT	CASSVDRVRTTEAFF
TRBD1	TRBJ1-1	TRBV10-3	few	TGTGCCATCAGTACGACAGGGGGAAACACTGAAGCTTTCTTT	CAISTTGGNTEAFF
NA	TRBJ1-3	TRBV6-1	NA	TGTGCCAGCAGTGAATGGCCTGGAAACACCATATATTTT	CASSEWPGNTIYF
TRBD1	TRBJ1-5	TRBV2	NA	TGTGCCAGCAGGAGACAGGGGGCCGGCAATCAGCCCCAGCATTTT	CASRRQGAGNQPQHF
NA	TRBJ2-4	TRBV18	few	TGTGCCAGCTCACCGGGGGATGGACTAAACATTCAGTACTTC	CASSPGDGLNIQYF
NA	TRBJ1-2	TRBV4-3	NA	TGCGCCAGCAGCCATCAGGGCAACTATGGCTACACCTTC	CASSHQGNYGYTF
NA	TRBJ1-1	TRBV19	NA	TGTGCCAGTAGTGGCACGACAGGAGACACTGAAGCTTTCTTT	CASSGTTGDTEAFF
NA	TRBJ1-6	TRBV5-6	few	TGTGCCAGCAGCCTGGGGTCAGAAAATTCACCCCTCCACTTT	CASSLGSENSPLHF
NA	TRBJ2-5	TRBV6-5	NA	TGTGCCAGCAGTTACTCGCCCAGGCAAGAGACCCAGTACTTC	CASSYSPRQETQYF
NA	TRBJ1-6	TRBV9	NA	TGTGCCAGCAGCGCCGGACGGTCCAATTCACCCCTCCACTTT	CASSAGRSNSPLHF
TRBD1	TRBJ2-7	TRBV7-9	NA	TGTGCCAGCAGCCCCCCCCGGACAGGGCATTCCTACGAGCAGTACTTC	CASSPPRTGHSYEQYF
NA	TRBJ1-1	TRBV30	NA	TGTGCCTGGACTTTGTCTCAACTGAACACTGAAGCTTTCTTT	CAWTLSQLNTEAFF
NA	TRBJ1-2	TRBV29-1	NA	TGCAGCGTTAGCTTGCGCGGTAATGGCTACACCTTC	CSVSLRGNGYTF
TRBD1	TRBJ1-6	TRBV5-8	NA	TGTGCCAGCAGCTCTAAGCGGGACAGGGGATCGCCCCTCCACTTT	CASSSKRDRGSPLHF
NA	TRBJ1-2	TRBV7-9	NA	TGTGCCAGCAGCTTATATGGCAGGGGAGCTAACTATGGCTACACCTTC	CASSLYGRGANYGYTF
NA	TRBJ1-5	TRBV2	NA	TGTGCCAGCAGCATTGTGGGGGGTCGGAATCAGCCCCAGCATTTT	CASSIVGGRNQPQHF
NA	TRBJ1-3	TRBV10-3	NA	TGTGCCATGGGCCGAGAAACTGGAAACACCATATATTTT	CAMGRETGNTIYF
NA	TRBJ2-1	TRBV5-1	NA	TGCGCCAGCAGCTCGGGCCCACCGAAAAATGAGCAGTTCTTC	CASSSGPPKNEQFF